This T cell receptor beta chain was found in a study of cytomegalovirus exposure and HLA in healthy donors. General observations from the study: Differences between HLA loci emerged in a later analysis of TCR association rates, with DRB1 most and HLA-C fewest. TCR beta chains numbering more than 150 were designated cytomegalovirus-associated. Reportedly, HLA-A and HLA-B alleles of most subjects were accurately predicted from TCR beta.

Turning to this clone: Its specificity is unknown.

The PCR contained 60 Vbeta and 13 Jbeta primers. Repertoires were generated with immunoSEQ multiplex PCR, while TCRdb's copy carries only in-frame clones and drops some. This repertoire shows some 140,000 clones, about 74% found once; its top ten account for 2.5% to 3.5%. This CDR3 has 13 residues. Trimming took 0 bases from V and 6 from J; bases not matched to a gene: 1. Germline V gives CDR1 SGHRS, CDR2 YFSETQ. Sequencing input: PBMCs. This receptor was taken from a man in his forties in good health and CMV-seronegative. The J gene is TRBJ2-7, the V gene TRBV5-1; 9 positions match TRBD1. The CDR3 DNA reads TGCGCCAGCAGCTTGGGACAGGGGGTCGAGCAGTACTTC. Translated, it gives CASSLGQGVEQYF. The full variable domain, with the rest looked up from reference TRBV5-1 and TRBJ2-7, is KAGVTQTPRYLIKTRGQQVTLSCSPISGHRSVSWYQQTPGQGLQFLFEYFSETQRNKGNFPGRFSGRQFSNSRSEMNVSTLELGDSALYLCASSLGQGVEQYFGPGTRLTVT.